A selection of T cell receptor beta chains follows, all from one sample in a study of blood T cell repertoires in COVID-19. The protocol was immunoSEQ multiplex PCR, while the TCRdb copy is restricted to in-frame clones and leaves out a portion. This sample has about 240,000 clones, with approximately 80% found just once. The sequencing input was peripheral blood. These receptors were collected from a woman aged 65 to 85 with acute or convalescent COVID-19. Each CDR3 is given with its conserved first and last residue. A D gene is named only where the DNA matches it firmly.

v_call	j_call	d_call	cdr3_aa	cdr3_nt
TRBV7-9	TRBJ1-1	TRBD1	CASRPTGVGNTEAFF	TGTGCCAGCAGACCTACAGGGGTGGGGAACACTGAAGCTTTCTTT
TRBV15	TRBJ1-5	TRBD1	CATSGGQYSNQPQHF	TGTGCCACCAGCGGGGGACAGTATAGCAATCAGCCCCAGCATTTT
TRBV11-2	TRBJ2-7	NA	CASRRGRGISYEQYF	TGTGCCAGCAGACGCGGACGGGGAATTTCCTACGAGCAGTACTTC
TRBV6-5	TRBJ1-2	NA	CASSYGSTGSYGYTF	TGTGCCAGCAGTTACGGCTCAACAGGGTCCTATGGCTACACCTTC
TRBV6-2/TRBV6-3	TRBJ2-1	TRBD2	CASSPGGYYNEQFF	TGTGCCAGCAGTCCCGGGGGGTACTACAATGAGCAGTTCTTC
TRBV9	TRBJ1-5	NA	CASSQSGGQPQHF	TGTGCCAGCAGCCAAAGCGGGGGGCAGCCCCAGCATTTT
TRBV5-1	TRBJ1-2	TRBD1	CASSLRTGDNYGYTF	TGCGCCAGCAGCTTGAGGACAGGGGATAACTATGGCTACACCTTC
TRBV2	TRBJ1-1	NA	CASGREYTEAFF	TGTGCCAGCGGGAGAGAGTACACTGAAGCTTTCTTT
TRBV7-2	TRBJ1-2	NA	CASSALSGTVNYGYTF	TGTGCCAGCAGCGCATTATCCGGGACTGTAAACTATGGCTACACCTTC
TRBV19	TRBJ2-3	TRBD2	CASSPGEGTDTQYF	TGTGCCAGTAGTCCGGGGGAGGGTACAGATACGCAGTATTTT
TRBV3-1/TRBV3-2	TRBJ1-2	NA	CASSFSGSRNGYTF	TGTGCCAGCAGCTTCTCAGGAAGTCGTAATGGCTACACCTTC
TRBV2	TRBJ2-2	TRBD1	CASSWTGNTGELFF	TGTGCCAGCTCCTGGACAGGGAACACCGGGGAGCTGTTTTTT
TRBV2	TRBJ1-5	NA	CASSEGFLIRSNQPQHF	TGTGCCAGCAGTGAAGGATTTTTGATTAGAAGCAATCAGCCCCAGCATTTT
TRBV4-2	TRBJ1-2	NA	CASSQDFRGRGRDGYTF	TGTGCCAGCAGCCAAGATTTCCGGGGGAGGGGGAGGGATGGCTACACCTTC
TRBV19	TRBJ2-5	TRBD1	CASSIRDRDETQYF	TGTGCCAGTAGTATCCGGGACAGGGATGAGACCCAGTACTTC
TRBV10-1	TRBJ1-5	TRBD1	CASSDRGQQPQHF	TGCGCCAGCAGTGACAGGGGGCAACAGCCCCAGCATTTT
TRBV7-2	TRBJ1-1	TRBD1	CASSVHRGHVTEAFF	TGTGCCAGCAGCGTGCACAGGGGGCATGTCACTGAAGCTTTCTTT
TRBV27	TRBJ2-7	TRBD1	CASSSGQETYEQYF	TGTGCCAGCAGTTCCGGACAGGAGACCTACGAGCAGTACTTC
TRBV2	TRBJ2-1	TRBD1	CASPPRDRGLRNEQFF	TGTGCCAGCCCACCCCGGGACAGGGGGCTAAGGAATGAGCAGTTCTTC
TRBV5-5	TRBJ2-5	TRBD1	CASSKTGAVYETQYF	TGTGCCAGCAGCAAGACAGGGGCGGTTTATGAGACCCAGTACTTC
TRBV18	TRBJ1-1	NA	CASSPPGEVRNGAFF	TGTGCCAGCTCACCACCGGGGGAGGTTCGTAATGGAGCTTTCTTT